The present T cell receptor (beta chain) was sequenced within a study of OX40 agonist ivuxolimab in advanced cancers. Looking at the study overall: Ivuxolimab, an antibody acting as an agonist of OX40 (CD134), was used to treat patients. The study enrolled dose-escalation patients with hepatocellular carcinoma, melanoma, renal cell or head and neck cancer.

Profiling relied on immunoSEQ multiplex PCR, and the TCRdb table lists in-frame clones only, not all of them. The table shows some 74,000 clones, with 88% occurring only once. The clonotype was recovered from an adult with an advanced solid tumor such as melanoma, head and neck, liver or kidney cancer. The sample in question was CD4+ or CD8+ T cells sorted from blood, obtained in a trial of the OX40 agonist ivuxolimab.

The CDR3 sequence: CASSLGLGQGVNEQYF. For the CDR3, the DNA is TGTGCCAGCAGCTTGGGTCTGGGACAGGGGGTCAACGAGCAGTACTTC. The V call is TRBV5-4, the J call TRBJ2-7, with TRBD1 identical over 11 bases. The CDR3 is 16 residues long. CDR1 and CDR2 from the germline V gene are SGHNT and YYREEE (reference sequence). With 0 bases clipped from V and 5 bases from J, the junction kept 7 bases outside the gene matches.